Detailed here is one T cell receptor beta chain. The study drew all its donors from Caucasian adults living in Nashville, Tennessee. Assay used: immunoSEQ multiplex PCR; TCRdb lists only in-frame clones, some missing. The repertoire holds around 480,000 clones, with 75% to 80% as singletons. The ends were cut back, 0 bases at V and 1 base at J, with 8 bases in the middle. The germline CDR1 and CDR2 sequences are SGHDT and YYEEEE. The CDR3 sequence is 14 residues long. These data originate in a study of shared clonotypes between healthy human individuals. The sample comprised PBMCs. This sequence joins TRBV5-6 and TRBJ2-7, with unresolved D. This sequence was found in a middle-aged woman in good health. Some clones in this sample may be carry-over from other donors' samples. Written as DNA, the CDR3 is TGTGCCAGCAGCTTGGCCTGGCAGTCCTACGAGCAGTACTTC. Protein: CASSLAWQSYEQYF.